The 23 T cell receptor beta chains below come from one sample, sequenced in a study of cytomegalovirus exposure and HLA in healthy donors. The PCR employed 60 Vbeta primers together with 13 Jbeta primers. Produced via immunoSEQ multiplex PCR; TCRdb's table is partial and in-frame only. The table shows some 180,000 clones, with around 75% occurring only once. Sequencing used PBMCs. These receptors all come from a male donor in good health and CMV-seronegative.

The chain carries TRBV4-1 and TRBJ1-5; no definite D call. Deletions cut 1 base from V and 8 bases from J, with 12 bases between. Germline-derived CDR1 and CDR2 are MGHRA and YSYEKL. The CDR3 totals 14 residues. The CDR3 protein is CASSQGTRSEPQHF. CDR3 bases: TGCGCCAGCAGCCAAGGAACGAGATCGGAGCCCCAGCATTTT.

The CDR3 DNA follows: TGTGCCAGCAGCGTCGGTCTAGGGAGCTACGAGCAGTACTTC. It encodes CASSVGLGSYEQYF. J is TRBJ2-7 and V is TRBV9; possibly TRBD2 for D (5 bases). With 2 bases removed from V and 3 bases from J, the gap between germline ends came to 12 bases. This CDR3 spans 14 amino acids. CDR1 is SGDLS, CDR2 YYNGEE, per germline.

The chain couples TRBV6-5 to TRBJ2-1; 11 nucleotides match TRBD2. The germline V gene encodes CDR1 MNHEY and CDR2 SVGAGI. CDR3 size: 16 residues. J lost 3 bases, V lost 2 bases, and 3 bases had no gene match. The CDR3 coding sequence is TGTGCCAGCAGTTACGGTCTAGCGGGGGGCTACAATGAGCAGTTCTTC. This encodes CASSYGLAGGYNEQFF.

This chain joins TRBV10-3 and TRBJ1-2, with D possibly matching TRBD1 (5 bases). Germline V gene data show CDR1 as ENHRY and CDR2 as SYGVKD. The CDR3 totals 14 residues. Between the trimmed V and J ends, which lost 2 bases and 8 bases, there was a span of 15 bases. This CDR3 is CAISEVQGPRGYTF. CDR3 nucleotides: TGTGCCATCAGTGAGGTCCAGGGCCCGCGGGGCTACACCTTC.

The gene calls are TRBV2 and TRBJ1-2; 9 bases are shared with TRBD1. V was clipped by 6 bases and J by 0 bases; unmatched bases: 11. There are 17 residues in the CDR3. Per germline, CDR1 SNHLY and CDR2 FYNNEI. The CDR3 sequence is CASSVPGQGDPNYGYTF. The CDR3 DNA is TGTGCCAGCAGCGTCCCGGGACAGGGAGACCCTAACTATGGCTACACCTTC.

Only one count was recorded for this clone. The V and J genes are TRBV7-2 and TRBJ2-3; 7 bases fit TRBD1. V was pared by 5 bases and J by 1 base, with 3 bases of the junction left unmatched. This CDR3 region has 14 residues. The germline V gene encodes CDR1 SGHTA and CDR2 FQGNSA. The CDR3 nucleotides read TGTGCCAGCAGCCGAGACAGGGGCACAGATACGCAGTATTTT. It translates to CASSRDRGTDTQYF.

This clone was observed a single time. The chain carries TRBV11-2 and TRBJ2-7; tentatively, D is TRBD2 (5 bases). There are 12 residues in the CDR3. Germline CDR1 reads SGHAT; CDR2 reads FQNNGV. V was cut by 5 bases and J by 7 bases, with 12 bases left in between. The CDR3 DNA follows: TGTGCCAGCAGCCCGAGTTGGAGGGAGCAGTACTTC. Protein: CASSPSWREQYF.

This sequence joins TRBV15 and TRBJ1-6; D ambiguous. Germline V gene lookup returns CDR1 LNHNV and CDR2 YYDKDF (reference sequence). This CDR3 has 13 residues. The V end lost 8 bases, the J end lost 7 bases, and 12 bases lay between the germline ends. CDR3 sequence (DNA): TGTGCCACCGGTGTGATCGAGAATTCACCCCTCCACTTT. Protein product: CATGVIENSPLHF.

The genes are TRBV19 and TRBJ1-3; D is undetermined. The CDR3 runs 16 residues. Deletions cut 7 bases from V and 0 bases from J, with 16 bases between. Germline CDR1 and CDR2: LNHDA and SQIVND (reference sequence). CDR3 residues: CASTARSIFSGNTIYF. As DNA, the CDR3 is TGTGCCAGTACCGCCAGGTCCATCTTCTCTGGAAACACCATATATTTT.

The gene calls are TRBV28 and TRBJ2-1, with 11 bases matching TRBD2. The junction had 6 bases not matched to a gene; V was cut back by 5 bases and J by 0 bases. The CDR3 has 17 amino acids. The V gene's germline CDR1 is MDHEN and CDR2 SYDVKM. CDR3 protein: CASSAGLAGSSYNEQFF. The CDR3 coding sequence is TGTGCCAGCAGTGCAGGACTAGCGGGCAGCTCCTACAATGAGCAGTTCTTC.

The chain recombines TRBV6-1 with TRBJ1-5; D is undetermined. The V gene's germline CDR1 is MNHNS and CDR2 SASEGT. The ends were cut back, 2 bases at V and 0 bases at J, with 5 bases in the middle. The CDR3 extends over 14 amino acids. CDR3 protein: CASSERYSNQPQHF. CDR3 DNA: TGTGCCAGCAGTGAACGGTATAGCAATCAGCCCCAGCATTTT.

J is TRBJ2-7 and V is TRBV6-5, with 8 bases aligning to TRBD1. The CDR3 runs to 14 residues. V gave up 7 bases and J gave up 2 bases; unmatched junction bases: 7. Germline V gives CDR1 MNHEY, CDR2 SVGAGI. The CDR3: CASTSDRVPYEQYF. The CDR3 nucleotides read TGTGCCAGCACTTCGGACAGGGTTCCCTACGAGCAGTACTTC.

The J gene is TRBJ2-3, the V gene TRBV28, with TRBD2 as a possible D gene (7 bases). The CDR3 runs 15 residues. Germline V gene data show CDR1 as MDHEN and CDR2 as SYDVKM. Trimming took off 4 bases at V and 5 bases at J, with 16 bases between the two ends. CDR3 sequence: CASSSSGEGEDTQYF. In DNA form, the CDR3 reads TGTGCCAGCAGTTCCTCTGGGGAGGGGGAAGATACGCAGTATTTT.

The DNA of the CDR3 is TGTGCCAGCAGCTTGGAACGGCCAGGGTTCGCCAAAAACATTCAGTACTTC. Amino acid sequence: CASSLERPGFAKNIQYF. The rearrangement joins TRBV5-6 to TRBJ2-4; weak D call: TRBD1 (5 bases). Trimming stripped 0 bases from V and 1 base from J, with 14 bases between. CDR3 length equals 17 residues. The germline V gene encodes CDR1 SGHDT and CDR2 YYEEEE.

This chain uses TRBV21-1 with TRBJ2-3; TRBD1 is taken as the D call from the table, unchecked against the DNA. TRBV21-1 counts as a pseudogene. There are 14 residues in the CDR3. CDR3 sequence: CASSTDSAPDTQYF. The CDR3 nucleotides read TGTGCCAGCAGCACGGACAGCGCCCCAGATACGCAGTATTTT.

The V call is TRBV28, the J call TRBJ1-3; weak D call: TRBD1 (5 bases). CDR3 length: 17 amino acids. Germline V gene lookup returns CDR1 MDHEN and CDR2 SYDVKM. Trimming shortened V by 4 bases and J by 0 bases, and 16 bases separated the two germline ends. In nucleotides, the CDR3 is TGTGCCAGCAGTTCCCCAGGGCGGGGATACTCTGGAAACACCATATATTTT. Translating it yields CASSSPGRGYSGNTIYF.

J is TRBJ2-7 and V is TRBV30; a weak D match, TRBD1 (5 bases). There are 12 residues in the CDR3. The V and J ends lost 2 bases and 9 bases respectively, with 14 bases between them. CDR1 and CDR2 from the germline V gene are GTSNPN and SVGIG (reference sequence). CDR3 nucleotide sequence: TGTGCCTGGAGTACACAAGGAACAGGGCAGTACTTC. It is translated as CAWSTQGTGQYF.

This chain links TRBV10-3 with TRBJ1-6; 8 nucleotides agree with TRBD1. CDR1 and CDR2 from the germline V gene are ENHRY and SYGVKD. V was pared by 5 bases and J by 8 bases, with 5 bases of the junction left unmatched. The CDR3 extends over 14 amino acids. The CDR3 loop reads CAISIRGQDSPLHF. As DNA, the CDR3 is TGTGCCATCAGTATCAGGGGGCAAGATTCACCCCTCCACTTT.

This chain links TRBV9 with TRBJ2-1, with 8 positions matching TRBD1. Trimming took 0 bases from V and 6 from J; bases not matched to a gene: 2. The germline CDR1 and CDR2 sequences are SGDLS and YYNGEE. The CDR3 has 14 residues. The DNA for the CDR3 is TGTGCCAGCAGCGTAGGGGGGACAGGCAATGAGCAGTTCTTC. Translating it yields CASSVGGTGNEQFF.

The gene calls are TRBV2 and TRBJ1-4; D ambiguous. CDR1 and CDR2 (germline): SNHLY, FYNNEI. This CDR3 comprises 13 residues. Trimming took 2 bases from V and 4 from J, leaving 5 bases between them. This CDR3 reads CASSEIGNEKLFF. The DNA of the CDR3 is TGTGCCAGCAGTGAAATCGGTAATGAAAAACTGTTTTTT.

V and J are TRBV28 and TRBJ2-7, with 10 bases matching TRBD1. J lost 4 bases, V lost 6 bases, and 12 bases had no gene match. Germline CDR1 reads MDHEN; CDR2 reads SYDVKM. This CDR3 has 16 residues. The CDR3 is CASRSGDRGRKYEQYF. CDR3 nucleotides: TGTGCCAGCAGGTCCGGAGACAGGGGGCGAAAATACGAGCAGTACTTC. Based on the CDR3 plus reference TRBV28 and TRBJ2-7, the full variable domain is DVKVTQSSRYLVKRTGEKVFLECVQDMDHENMFWYRQDPGLGLRLIYFSYDVKMKEKGDIPEGYSVSREKKERFSLILESASTNQTSMYLCASRSGDRGRKYEQYFGPGTRLTVT.

This clone was seen a handful of times. The CDR3 DNA follows: TGTGCCACCAGCAGAGAAAGGACAGGGGGAGGTCAGCCCCAGCATTTT. Its protein is CATSRERTGGGQPQHF. V and J are TRBV15 and TRBJ1-5; TRBD1 matches at 10 bases. This CDR3 has 16 amino acids. CDR1 is LNHNV and CDR2 is YYDKDF in the germline V gene (reference sequence). Losses at the gene ends were 0 bases for V and 6 bases for J; bases not matched to a gene: 5.

Comment on this clone: The sample contains more than one DNA sequence encoding this CDR3. This chain uses TRBV4-1 with TRBJ2-6, with D maybe TRBD2 (5 bases). The germline V and J ends were trimmed by 4 bases and 0 bases, with 13 bases remaining between them. The CDR3 spans 17 residues. Germline loops: CDR1 MGHRA, CDR2 YSYEKL. The CDR3 protein is CASSRTGSISGANVLTF. For the CDR3, the DNA is TGCGCCAGCAGCCGAACGGGAAGTATCTCTGGGGCCAACGTCCTGACTTTC.